These T cell receptor beta chains were read from a single sample in a study of monozygotic twins with cystic fibrosis. TCRdb keeps only in-frame clones here, not all; method: immunoSEQ multiplex PCR. This sample has some 9,600 clones, with 90% to 95% found just once. Sequencing was carried out using blood. These receptors all come from a boy aged 2 to 10 with cystic fibrosis. CDR3s include the opening cysteine and the closing phenylalanine or tryptophan. Fields, in order: CDR3 protein, CDR3 DNA, V gene, J gene, clone size, D gene. D genes are given only for firm matches. Size tells how often a clone was seen (once, few, many) or the class of an expanded clone, and some rows leave it out.

CASSSRLAKNIQYF	TGTGCCAGCAGCTCAAGACTAGCCAAAAACATTCAGTACTTC	TRBV7-9	TRBJ2-4	once	-
CASSVAAGGPSYEQYF	TGTGCCAGCAGCGTAGCTGCGGGGGGGCCCTCCTACGAGCAGTACTTC	TRBV9	TRBJ2-7	-	TRBD2
CASSHGTANTGELFF	TGCGCCAGCAGCCACGGGACAGCTAACACCGGGGAGCTGTTTTTT	TRBV10-1	TRBJ2-2	-	TRBD1
CAISREWSPINGQPQHF	TGTGCCATCAGCCGGGAATGGAGCCCCATTAATGGTCAGCCCCAGCATTTT	TRBV10-3	TRBJ1-5	-	-
CASSLVATGARRETQYF	TGTGCCAGCAGCTTAGTCGCGACAGGGGCAAGAAGGGAGACCCAGTACTTC	TRBV7-9	TRBJ2-5	-	TRBD1
CASSLGAGAAYGYTF	TGTGCCAGCAGCTTAGGGGCAGGGGCTGCCTATGGCTACACCTTC	TRBV11-2	TRBJ1-2	-	-
CASSPRLPQGSGNTIYF	TGTGCCAGCTCACCAAGACTGCCCCAGGGCTCTGGAAACACCATATATTTT	TRBV18	TRBJ1-3	-	-
CASSVQGNYGYTF	TGTGCCAGCAGCGTACAGGGGAACTATGGCTACACCTTC	TRBV5-5	TRBJ1-2	-	TRBD1
CASSDYRPGQGEYRRNTIYF	TGTGCCAGCAGTGATTATCGGCCGGGACAGGGGGAGTATCGGAGAAACACCATATATTTT	TRBV6-1	TRBJ1-3	-	TRBD1
CASSQDKGLFFGELFF	TGTGCCAGCAGCCAAGATAAGGGACTATTTTTCGGGGAGCTGTTTTTT	TRBV14	TRBJ2-2	-	TRBD2
CACHEAREQFF	TGTGCCTGTCACGAGGCCCGTGAGCAGTTCTTC	TRBV2	TRBJ2-1	-	-
CAISGQGGPNTEAFF	TGTGCCATCAGTGGCCAGGGAGGGCCTAACACTGAAGCTTTCTTT	TRBV10-3	TRBJ1-1	-	-
CASSSRQTDTQYF	TGTGCCAGCAGTTCCCGACAAACAGATACGCAGTATTTT	TRBV6-5	TRBJ2-3	-	-
CASTFEAGTTEAFF	TGTGCCAGCACCTTTGAGGCAGGGACCACTGAAGCTTTCTTT	TRBV12-1	TRBJ1-1	-	-
CASSRTSGGANSYNEQFF	TGTGCCAGCAGCAGGACTAGCGGGGGAGCAAACTCCTACAATGAGCAGTTCTTC	TRBV5-4	TRBJ2-1	-	TRBD2
CASSPREIGETQYF	TGTGCCAGCAGCCCCAGGGAGATAGGAGAGACCCAGTACTTC	TRBV9	TRBJ2-5	-	-
CASRQTGGLETQYF	TGTGCCAGCCGTCAAACAGGGGGGTTAGAGACCCAGTACTTC	TRBV2	TRBJ2-5	-	TRBD1
CASSSSQGAYGYTF	TGTGCCAGCAGTTCAAGTCAGGGGGCGTATGGCTACACCTTC	TRBV27	TRBJ1-2	-	TRBD1
CASSVDAGGELFF	TGTGCCAGCAGCGTAGACGCTGGGGGGGAGCTGTTTTTT	TRBV9	TRBJ2-2	few	-
CASSEGAGDHYNEQFF	TGTGCCAGCTCCGAGGGGGCAGGGGATCACTACAATGAGCAGTTCTTC	TRBV6-7	TRBJ2-1	-	TRBD1
CASSDSYNEQFF	TGTGCCAGCAGCGACTCCTACAATGAGCAGTTCTTC	TRBV6-5	TRBJ2-1	few	-
CASSVQQSYNEQFF	TGTGCCAGCAGCGTACAACAGTCCTACAATGAGCAGTTCTTC	TRBV9	TRBJ2-1	-	-
CASSYSTIYF	TGTGCCAGCAGTTACTCGACGATATATTTT	TRBV6-5	TRBJ1-3	-	-
CASSLDGRGETQYF	TGTGCCAGCAGCTTAGACGGAAGAGGAGAGACCCAGTACTTC	TRBV7-2	TRBJ2-5	-	-
CASSLVANNEQFF	TGTGCCAGCAGCTTGGTGGCTAACAATGAGCAGTTCTTC	TRBV5-6	TRBJ2-1	-	-
CASSLRESNQPQHF	TGTGCCAGCAGTCTACGGGAGAGCAATCAGCCCCAGCATTTT	TRBV6-6	TRBJ1-5	-	-
CASSPDSRDNSPLHF	TGTGCCAGCTCACCAGACTCCAGGGATAATTCACCCCTCCACTTT	TRBV18	TRBJ1-6	-	-
CASSSRGVGDTQYF	TGTGCCAGCAGTTCCCGTGGGGTAGGAGATACGCAGTATTTT	TRBV11-3	TRBJ2-3	-	-
CASSGSGGSSYNEQFF	TGTGCCAGCAGCGGAAGCGGGGGAAGCTCCTACAATGAGCAGTTCTTC	TRBV5-4	TRBJ2-1	-	TRBD2
CASSQTGGDGYTF	TGTGCCAGCAGCCAGACAGGGGGCGATGGCTACACCTTC	TRBV6-5	TRBJ1-2	-	TRBD1
CASSESGTRGEQYF	TGCGCCAGCAGTGAGTCAGGGACTAGGGGCGAGCAGTACTTC	TRBV10-2	TRBJ2-7	once	TRBD2
CSFGGHEQFF	TGCAGTTTTGGGGGCCATGAGCAGTTCTTC	TRBV29-1	TRBJ2-1	-	-
CASSLAERNEQFF	TGTGCCAGCAGCTTAGCGGAAAGGAATGAGCAGTTCTTC	TRBV7-6	TRBJ2-1	-	-
CAGEQGWDYGYTF	TGTGCCGGGGAACAGGGATGGGACTATGGCTACACCTTC	TRBV2	TRBJ1-2	-	-
CASSTRRDRGPPTYGYTF	TGTGCCAGCAGCACCCGTCGGGACAGGGGGCCGCCGACCTATGGCTACACCTTC	TRBV27	TRBJ1-2	-	TRBD1
CASKRGTNEKLFF	TGTGCCAGCAAAAGGGGGACTAATGAAAAACTGTTTTTT	TRBV6-5	TRBJ1-4	-	-
CASSFSGTGNTEAFF	TGTGCCAGCAGTTTTTCCGGGACAGGCAACACTGAAGCTTTCTTT	TRBV6-5	TRBJ1-1	-	TRBD1
CASRPAGGPADTQYF	TGTGCCAGCAGACCCGCGGGCGGCCCAGCCGATACGCAGTATTTT	TRBV4-2	TRBJ2-3	-	-